These T cell receptor beta chains were read from a single sample in a study of cytomegalovirus exposure and HLA in healthy donors. Libraries were prepared by immunoSEQ multiplex PCR; TCRdb keeps only in-frame clonotypes and omits some of them. This sample has 150,000 to 200,000 clones, with roughly 80% found just once. What was sequenced was PBMCs. The receptor set was obtained from a human donor in good health. Both conserved end residues are part of each CDR3. A D gene is named only where the DNA matches it firmly. Size tells how often a clone was seen (once, few, many) or the class of an expanded clone, and some rows leave it out.

D gene: TRBD1; clone size: few; J gene: TRBJ1-5; V gene: TRBV15; CDR3 DNA: TGTGCCACCAGCCCCCCAGGGGGAAGAAATCAGCCCCAGCATTTT; CDR3 protein: CATSPPGGRNQPQHF
D gene: TRBD1; clone size: .; J gene: TRBJ2-1; V gene: TRBV2; CDR3 DNA: TGTGCCAGCAAAACAGGGGACAATGAGCAGTTCTTC; CDR3 protein: CASKTGDNEQFF
D gene: .; clone size: .; J gene: TRBJ2-5; V gene: TRBV4-1; CDR3 DNA: TGCGCCAGCAGCCAAGACCCTCAGGCGATGGGGACCCAGTACTTC; CDR3 protein: CASSQDPQAMGTQYF
D gene: .; clone size: .; J gene: TRBJ2-7; V gene: TRBV27; CDR3 DNA: TGTGCCAGCAGTCCCGTGGGGGCCACCGGGCTATACGAGCAGTACTTC; CDR3 protein: CASSPVGATGLYEQYF
D gene: .; clone size: .; J gene: TRBJ2-7; V gene: TRBV9; CDR3 DNA: TGTGCCAGCAGCGTAGATGAGGTTGCCTACGAGCAGTACTTC; CDR3 protein: CASSVDEVAYEQYF
D gene: TRBD1; clone size: .; J gene: TRBJ1-5; V gene: TRBV9; CDR3 DNA: TGTGCCAGCAGCGCTTCGACAGGGGGCAATCAGCCCCAGCATTTT; CDR3 protein: CASSASTGGNQPQHF
D gene: .; clone size: .; J gene: TRBJ2-1; V gene: TRBV4-1; CDR3 DNA: TGCGCCAGCAGTGAACGCGGACAAAAATACAATGAGCAGTTCTTC; CDR3 protein: CASSERGQKYNEQFF
D gene: .; clone size: .; J gene: TRBJ1-2; V gene: TRBV9; CDR3 DNA: TGTGCCAGCAGCGTTCCGGGAAACTATGGCTACACCTTC; CDR3 protein: CASSVPGNYGYTF
D gene: .; clone size: .; J gene: TRBJ1-5; V gene: TRBV19; CDR3 DNA: TGTGCCAGTAGTATGTTGACAGGTGGGGGTCCCCAGCATTTT; CDR3 protein: CASSMLTGGGPQHF
D gene: TRBD1; clone size: few; J gene: TRBJ1-1; V gene: TRBV11-2; CDR3 DNA: TGTGCCAGCAGCTTTTCAGGGGGCGGTGAAGCTTTCTTT; CDR3 protein: CASSFSGGGEAFF
D gene: .; clone size: .; J gene: TRBJ1-1; V gene: TRBV2; CDR3 DNA: TGTGCCAGCAGTGAATGGAGCCAGGGGGAAGCTTTCTTT; CDR3 protein: CASSEWSQGEAFF
D gene: .; clone size: .; J gene: TRBJ1-5; V gene: TRBV9; CDR3 DNA: TGTGCCAGCAGTCTGAAGGGACAAGATCCGGCCCTAGGCCAGCCCCAGCATTTT; CDR3 protein: CASSLKGQDPALGQPQHF
D gene: .; clone size: few; J gene: TRBJ1-1; V gene: TRBV7-9; CDR3 DNA: TGTGCCAGCAGTCAACGGGAAAACACTGAAGCTTTCTTT; CDR3 protein: CASSQRENTEAFF
D gene: TRBD1; clone size: .; J gene: TRBJ1-6; V gene: TRBV6-1; CDR3 DNA: TGTGCCAGCAGTGATGGGACAGGGGGTACCCCCTATAATTCACCCCTCCACTTT; CDR3 protein: CASSDGTGGTPYNSPLHF
D gene: TRBD2; clone size: once; J gene: TRBJ2-7; V gene: TRBV27; CDR3 DNA: TGTGCCAGCAGTCCAAGCGGGGGCGACAGCTCCTACGAGCAGTACTTC; CDR3 protein: CASSPSGGDSSYEQYF
D gene: TRBD2; clone size: .; J gene: TRBJ2-1; V gene: TRBV7-3; CDR3 DNA: TGTGCCAGCAGCACCACTAGCGGGGGACCCTACAATGAGCAGTTCTTC; CDR3 protein: CASSTTSGGPYNEQFF
D gene: .; clone size: few; J gene: TRBJ2-6; V gene: TRBV10-3; CDR3 DNA: TGTGCCATCAGTCAGGGGGGATCTATCTCTGGGGCCAACGTCCTGACTTTC; CDR3 protein: CAISQGGSISGANVLTF
D gene: TRBD2; clone size: .; J gene: TRBJ2-7; V gene: TRBV12-5; CDR3 DNA: TGTGCTAGTGGAGTTAGCGGGGAATCCTACGAGCAGTACTTC; CDR3 protein: CASGVSGESYEQYF
D gene: TRBD2; clone size: .; J gene: TRBJ2-1; V gene: TRBV27; CDR3 DNA: TGTGCCAGCAGCACGACTAGGGGACTAGCGGGGGCTAGGTACAATGAGCAGTTCTTC; CDR3 protein: CASSTTRGLAGARYNEQFF
D gene: .; clone size: few; J gene: TRBJ1-1; V gene: TRBV5-4; CDR3 DNA: TGTGCCAGCAGCACCCGACAGAACACTGAAGCTTTCTTT; CDR3 protein: CASSTRQNTEAFF
D gene: .; clone size: .; J gene: TRBJ1-2; V gene: TRBV6-6; CDR3 DNA: TGTGCCAGCAGTTACGAGGGAAACTATGGCTACACCTTC; CDR3 protein: CASSYEGNYGYTF
D gene: TRBD2; clone size: .; J gene: TRBJ2-1; V gene: TRBV7-8; CDR3 DNA: TGTGCCAGCAGCTTAACGGACCAGCGGGGCAAGTTCTTC; CDR3 protein: CASSLTDQRGKFF
D gene: TRBD1; clone size: few; J gene: TRBJ2-7; V gene: TRBV7-9; CDR3 DNA: TGTGCCAGCAGCTCAGATAGGGGGACAGGGACCTACGAGCAGTACTTC; CDR3 protein: CASSSDRGTGTYEQYF
D gene: .; clone size: .; J gene: TRBJ1-3; V gene: TRBV12-5; CDR3 DNA: TGTGCTAGTGGTTTGCGGGTGGGGGGGGATTCGGGAAACACCATATATTTT; CDR3 protein: CASGLRVGGDSGNTIYF
D gene: .; clone size: .; J gene: TRBJ1-2; V gene: TRBV7-9; CDR3 DNA: TGTGCCAGCAGCGCCCGAGGGGGTGGAAAAGGGGACCTTTGTGGCTACACCTTC; CDR3 protein: CASSARGGGKGDLCGYTF
D gene: .; clone size: .; J gene: TRBJ2-5; V gene: TRBV7-2; CDR3 DNA: TGTGCCAGCAGCTTAGTTGGGGAGGACAGGTCGCAAGAGACCCAGTACTTC; CDR3 protein: CASSLVGEDRSQETQYF
D gene: TRBD1; clone size: .; J gene: TRBJ2-1; V gene: TRBV5-1; CDR3 DNA: TGCGCCAGCAGCTTGGGAGGACAGGTAGTAAGCAATGAGCAGTTCTTC; CDR3 protein: CASSLGGQVVSNEQFF
D gene: .; clone size: .; J gene: TRBJ1-2; V gene: TRBV5-1; CDR3 DNA: TGCGCCAGCAGCTTCACACAGCCTAACTATGGCTACACCTTC; CDR3 protein: CASSFTQPNYGYTF
D gene: TRBD1; clone size: .; J gene: TRBJ1-2; V gene: TRBV9; CDR3 DNA: TGTGCCAGCAGCGCAGGGACAGGAGCTAACTATGGCTACACCTTC; CDR3 protein: CASSAGTGANYGYTF
D gene: .; clone size: .; J gene: TRBJ1-6; V gene: TRBV6-5; CDR3 DNA: TGTGCCAGCAGTTACCGGGGGGCTCGTAATTCACCCCTCCACTTT; CDR3 protein: CASSYRGARNSPLHF
D gene: .; clone size: .; J gene: TRBJ2-7; V gene: TRBV7-8; CDR3 DNA: TGTGCCAGCAGCTTTAGGAGTGTCGACGAGCAGTACTTC; CDR3 protein: CASSFRSVDEQYF
D gene: TRBD2; clone size: .; J gene: TRBJ2-5; V gene: TRBV27; CDR3 DNA: TGTGCCAGCAGTTCTAGCGGGGGGATCCAAGAGACCCAGTACTTC; CDR3 protein: CASSSSGGIQETQYF